The subject of this entry is one TCR beta chain. Its antigen is as yet unknown. This sample was taken from a study of beta chain features in type 1 diabetes. Study background: No patient-donor differences in age, gender, total cells or subset yield.

All of the isolated RNA was reverse transcribed, so expressed TCRB transcripts were sequenced. Profiling relied on immunoSEQ multiplex PCR, and the TCRdb table lists in-frame clones only, not all of them. The sample lists some 660,000 clones; around 15% were seen once. This CDR3 is built from 13 residues. Per germline, CDR1 MNHNS and CDR2 SASEGT. Trimming stripped 5 bases from V and 5 bases from J, with 12 bases between. Sorting of CD4+ naive, central memory, regulatory and stem cell-like memory cells was performed via CD45RO/CCR7/CD25/CD127/CD95/CD27. Purity (above 95%) was reached by all sorted populations. Study-level results: Within each of all four CD4+ subsets, Type 1 diabetes patients had TCRB CDR3s that were moderately but significantly shorter. Using cDNA template may skew counts toward highly expressing activated cells.

The receptor comes from a man aged 18 to 30 with type 1 diabetes. The chain links TRBV6-1 to TRBJ1-2; the D gene is possibly TRBD1 (6 bases). The sequencing input was naive CD4+ T cells from blood. The CDR3 DNA follows: TGTGCCAGCAGTATCGGGACATTATATGGCTACACCTTC. Its protein is CASSIGTLYGYTF.